The 20 T cell receptor beta chains reported below all come from one sample, sequenced in a study of control samples from healthy donors and cancer patients. Assay used: immunoSEQ multiplex PCR; TCRdb lists only in-frame clones, some missing. This table holds some 120,000 clones, about 89% found once. Sequencing was done on a sample of blood. The receptor set was obtained from a man aged 55-75 years in good health.

J is TRBJ2-2 and V is TRBV5-1; 7 bases are shared with TRBD2. This CDR3 region has 13 residues. J lost 4 bases, V lost 5 bases, and 2 bases had no gene match. Germline CDR1 is SGHRS and CDR2 is YFSETQ. The CDR3 DNA sequence: TGCGCCAGCAGGGGAGGGCTCACCGGGGAGCTGTTTTTT. Translating it yields CASRGGLTGELFF.

V gene TRBV24-1 combines with J gene TRBJ2-7, with D hard to call. Germline assignment: CDR1 KGHDR and CDR2 SFDVKD. The CDR3 has 11 residues. Trimming removed 6 bases at V and 2 bases at J, with 4 bases between. The CDR3: CATSSTYEQYF. The CDR3 nucleotides are TGTGCCACCAGTTCCACCTACGAGCAGTACTTC.

The gene calls are TRBV7-9 and TRBJ1-1, with D maybe TRBD1 (5 bases). The CDR3 sequence is 13 residues long. V dropped 3 bases and J dropped 3 bases, with 8 bases sitting between them. The germline gives CDR1 SEHNR, CDR2 FQNEAQ (reference sequence). The CDR3 region has the DNA TGTGCCAGCAGCTTTGGGGGAGACACTGAAGCTTTCTTT. It encodes CASSFGGDTEAFF. Combining the CDR3 with reference TRBV7-9 and TRBJ1-1 gives the whole variable domain DTGVSQNPRHKITKRGQNVTFRCDPISEHNRLYWYRQTLGQGPEFLTYFQNEAQLEKSRLLSDRFSAERPKGSFSTLEIQRTEQGDSAMYLCASSFGGDTEAFFGQGTRLTVV.

This rearrangement joins TRBV4-1 to TRBJ1-1; D gene ambiguous. Between the trimmed V and J ends, which lost 4 bases and 10 bases, there was a span of 22 bases. The CDR3 is made up of 15 amino acids. Germline values: CDR1 MGHRA, CDR2 YSYEKL. The CDR3, as DNA: TGCGCCAGCAGCCCCCAGAGAGGTGGGAAATTAAGAGCTTTCTTT. Its translation is CASSPQRGGKLRAFF.

J is TRBJ2-7 and V is TRBV25-1; possibly TRBD1 for D (6 bases). The V gene lost 5 bases and the J gene lost 2 bases, with 10 bases spanning the gap. Germline CDR1 reads MGHDK; CDR2 reads SYGVNS. CDR3 length: 13 amino acids. DNA for the CDR3: TGTGCCAGCAGTCCAGGGGCGCCCTACGAGCAGTACTTC. Its protein product is CASSPGAPYEQYF.

The J gene is TRBJ2-7, the V gene TRBV15; no definite D call. Between the trimmed V and J ends, which lost 0 bases and 3 bases, there was a span of 6 bases. Germline values: CDR1 LNHNV, CDR2 YYDKDF (reference sequence). The CDR3 spans 13 residues. DNA for the CDR3: TGTGCCACCAGCAGAGATCCCATCTACGAGCAGTACTTC. The encoded protein is CATSRDPIYEQYF.

V gene TRBV5-1 combines with J gene TRBJ1-1, with a weak D call TRBD1 (6 bases). The CDR3 loop spans 15 amino acids. Trimming took 0 bases from V and 1 from J, leaving 10 bases between them. Germline CDR1 SGHRS, CDR2 YFSETQ. The CDR3 nucleotides read TGCGCCAGCAGCTTGGCGGGGGCGGGGAACACTGAAGCTTTCTTT. Translated, it gives CASSLAGAGNTEAFF.

The rearrangement uses TRBV18 and TRBJ2-5; D uncertain. The CDR3 extends over 14 amino acids. Germline V gene data show CDR1 as KGHSH and CDR2 as LQKENI. V gave up 0 bases and J gave up 4 bases, with 9 bases separating them. CDR3 residues: CASSPPSIAETQYF. Here the CDR3 DNA reads TGTGCCAGCTCACCACCGAGTATAGCAGAGACCCAGTACTTC.

The CDR3 DNA is TGCGCCAGCAGCTTGGACGGGTCCTTCCGGGGCTACACCTTC. Residues: CASSLDGSFRGYTF. The chain carries TRBV5-1 and TRBJ1-2; D is unclear. This CDR3 region has 14 residues. Germline V gene lookup returns CDR1 SGHRS and CDR2 YFSETQ. Trimming removed 0 bases from V and 8 bases from J, with 14 bases in between.

V and J are TRBV28 and TRBJ1-5; D may be TRBD1 (5 bases). The germline V and J ends were trimmed by 3 bases and 2 bases, with 14 bases remaining between them. The CDR3 consists of 16 residues. Germline assignment: CDR1 MDHEN and CDR2 SYDVKM. CDR3 nucleotides: TGTGCCAGCAGTTTTACGGGGGGAGGGGGCAATCAGCCCCAGCATTTT. Protein sequence: CASSFTGGGGNQPQHF.

The chain joins TRBV13 to TRBJ2-5, with 8 nucleotides matching TRBD1. CDR3 length: 13 amino acids. The junction had 0 bases not matched to a gene; V was cut back by 1 base and J by 5 bases. CDR1 and CDR2 (germline): PRHDT, FYEKMQ (reference sequence). In nucleotides, the CDR3 is TGTGCCAGCAGCTTAGACAGGGGGGAGACCCAGTACTTC. Encoded protein: CASSLDRGETQYF.

This clone came up a few times. The chain has TRBV2 and TRBJ1-1; TRBD1 matches at 11 bases. CDR3 length: 15 amino acids. The germline V gene encodes CDR1 SNHLY and CDR2 FYNNEI. V was clipped by 7 bases and J by 6 bases; unmatched bases: 10. The CDR3 here is CASTWTGGQGAEAFF. The CDR3 bases are TGTGCCAGCACTTGGACAGGGGGCCAGGGGGCTGAAGCTTTCTTT.

The chain uses TRBV25-1 and TRBJ1-1; TRBD1 agrees at 7 bases. This CDR3 contains 17 residues. Germline lookup yields CDR1 MGHDK and CDR2 SYGVNS. The junction had 11 bases not matched to a gene; V was cut back by 3 bases and J by 1 base. The CDR3 DNA sequence: TGTGCCAGCAGTGACACAGGGGCCGGTACCTCGAACACTGAAGCTTTCTTT. Translated: CASSDTGAGTSNTEAFF.

The chain has TRBV7-8 and TRBJ1-5; no firm D call. The CDR3 totals 13 residues. V was trimmed by 5 bases and J by 4 bases, leaving 9 bases between them. In germline, CDR1 is SGHVS, CDR2 FQNEAQ. The chain's CDR3 is CASSPALNQPQHF. CDR3 nucleotide sequence: TGTGCCAGCAGCCCCGCCCTGAATCAGCCCCAGCATTTT.

The chain links TRBV30 to TRBJ2-7; possibly TRBD1 for D (5 bases). This CDR3 is built from 11 residues. Germline CDR1 and CDR2: GTSNPN and SVGIG (reference sequence). V lost 3 bases and J 3 bases, leaving 6 bases between the germline ends. CDR3 region: CAWSRDYEQYF. The CDR3 bases are TGTGCCTGGAGCAGGGACTACGAGCAGTACTTC.

The chain recombines TRBV15 with TRBJ1-6; D remains ambiguous. The CDR3 spans 12 residues. Germline CDR1 LNHNV, CDR2 YYDKDF (reference sequence). V was pared by 0 bases and J by 12 bases, with 6 bases between. CDR3 DNA sequence: TGTGCCACCAGCAGAGACTGGGGACCCCTCCACTTT. This translates into CATSRDWGPLHF.

The chain joins TRBV6-1 to TRBJ2-2; TRBD2 aligns across 7 bases. The CDR3 totals 15 residues. Germline CDR1 reads MNHNS; CDR2 reads SASEGT. V shed 0 bases and J 4 bases; nucleotides not matched to a gene: 2. CDR3 in DNA: TGTGCCAGCAGTGAAGCGGGGGGGTTCACCGGGGAGCTGTTTTTT. Residues: CASSEAGGFTGELFF.

The rearrangement uses TRBV30 and TRBJ1-6; 10 nucleotides line up with TRBD1. This CDR3 is built from 13 residues. V trimming: 3 bases; J trimming: 9 bases; junction bases outside the gene matches: 2. Germline V CDR1 and CDR2: GTSNPN, SVGIG (reference sequence). The CDR3 loop is CAWRGQGISPLHF. As DNA, the CDR3 is TGTGCCTGGAGGGGACAGGGGATTTCACCCCTCCACTTT.

The rearrangement joins TRBV9 to TRBJ1-2, with a weak D call TRBD1 (5 bases). Trimming removed 6 bases at V and 1 base at J, with 22 bases between. The CDR3 runs 17 residues. Germline-derived CDR1 and CDR2 are SGDLS and YYNGEE. The DNA of the CDR3 is TGTGCCAGCACCGAAGGGTCAGGGAGGGGAAATAACTATGGCTACACCTTC. This encodes CASTEGSGRGNNYGYTF.

This chain joins TRBV14 and TRBJ2-3, with D possibly TRBD2 on 5 matching bases. V dropped 1 base and J dropped 2 bases, with 16 bases sitting between them. The CDR3 is 17 residues long. In germline, CDR1 is SGHDN, CDR2 FVKESK. CDR3 nucleotides: TGTGCCAGCAGCCAAGTCTCAGGACTCTGGATCACAGATACGCAGTATTTT. Translated: CASSQVSGLWITDTQYF. The full variable domain, completed using reference TRBV14 and TRBJ2-3, is EAGVTQFPSHSVIEKGQTVTLRCDPISGHDNLYWYRRVMGKEIKFLLHFVKESKQDESGMPNNRFLAERTGGTYSTLKVQPAELEDSGVYFCASSQVSGLWITDTQYFGPGTRLTVL.